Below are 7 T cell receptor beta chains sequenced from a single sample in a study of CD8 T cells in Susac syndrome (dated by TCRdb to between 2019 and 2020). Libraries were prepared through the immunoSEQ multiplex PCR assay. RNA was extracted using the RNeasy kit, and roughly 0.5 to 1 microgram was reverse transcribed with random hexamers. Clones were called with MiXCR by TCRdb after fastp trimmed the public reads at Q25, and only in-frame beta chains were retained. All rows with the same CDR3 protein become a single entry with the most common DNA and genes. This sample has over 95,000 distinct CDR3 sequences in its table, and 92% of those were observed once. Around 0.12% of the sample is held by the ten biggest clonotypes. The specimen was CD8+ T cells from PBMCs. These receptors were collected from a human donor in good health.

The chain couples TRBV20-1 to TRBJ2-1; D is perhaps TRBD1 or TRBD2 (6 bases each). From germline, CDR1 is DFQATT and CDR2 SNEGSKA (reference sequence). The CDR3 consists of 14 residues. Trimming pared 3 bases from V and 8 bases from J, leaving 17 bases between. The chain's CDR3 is CSASRPGAGDEQFF. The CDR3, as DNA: TGCAGTGCTAGTAGACCGGGGGCGGGCGATGAGCAGTTCTTC.

The DNA of the CDR3 is TGTGCCAGTAGTATAATGGATGGAAGCTCCTACGAGCAGTACTTC. This gives the protein CASSIMDGSSYEQYF. The gene calls are TRBV19 and TRBJ2-7; D not certain. This CDR3 has 15 amino acids. V was clipped by 2 bases and J by 0 bases, with 11 bases between them. Germline values: CDR1 LNHDA, CDR2 SQIVND (reference sequence). Based on the CDR3 plus reference TRBV19 and TRBJ2-7, the full variable domain is DGGITQSPKYLFRKEGQNVTLSCEQNLNHDAMYWYRQDPGQGLRLIYYSQIVNDFQKGDIAEGYSVSREKKESFPLTVTSAQKNPTAFYLCASSIMDGSSYEQYFGPGTRLTVT.

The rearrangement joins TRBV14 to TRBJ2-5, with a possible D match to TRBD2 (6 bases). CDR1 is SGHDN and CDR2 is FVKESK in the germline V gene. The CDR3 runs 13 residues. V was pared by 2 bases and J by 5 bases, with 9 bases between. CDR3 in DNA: TGTGCCAGCAGCCAATTGGGGAGGGAGACCCAGTACTTC. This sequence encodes CASSQLGRETQYF. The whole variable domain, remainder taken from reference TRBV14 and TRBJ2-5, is EAGVTQFPSHSVIEKGQTVTLRCDPISGHDNLYWYRRVMGKEIKFLLHFVKESKQDESGMPNNRFLAERTGGTYSTLKVQPAELEDSGVYFCASSQLGRETQYFGPGTRLLVL.

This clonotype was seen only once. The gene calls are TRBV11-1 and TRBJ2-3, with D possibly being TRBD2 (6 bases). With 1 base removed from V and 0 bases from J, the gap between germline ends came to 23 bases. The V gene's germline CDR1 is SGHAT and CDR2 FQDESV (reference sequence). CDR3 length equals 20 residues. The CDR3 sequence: CASSLESGVLTSRSTDTQYF. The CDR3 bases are TGTGCCAGCAGCTTAGAATCCGGCGTACTTACTAGCCGTAGCACAGATACGCAGTATTTT.

CDR3 coding DNA: TGCGCCAGCAGCCAGGAACTAGTGTCCTACAATGAGCAGTTCTTC. As protein: CASSQELVSYNEQFF. The genes are TRBV4-3 and TRBJ2-1; TRBD2 is a possible D gene (5 bases). The CDR3 totals 15 residues. Trimming shortened V by 3 bases and J by 1 base, and 10 bases separated the two germline ends. CDR1 is LGHNA, CDR2 YSLEER, per germline.

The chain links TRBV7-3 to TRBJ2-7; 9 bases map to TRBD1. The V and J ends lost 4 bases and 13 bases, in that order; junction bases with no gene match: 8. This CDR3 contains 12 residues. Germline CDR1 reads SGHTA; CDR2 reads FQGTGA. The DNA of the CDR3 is TGTGCCAGCAGCTCGGACAGGGGACTTTTATACTTC. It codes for CASSSDRGLLYF.

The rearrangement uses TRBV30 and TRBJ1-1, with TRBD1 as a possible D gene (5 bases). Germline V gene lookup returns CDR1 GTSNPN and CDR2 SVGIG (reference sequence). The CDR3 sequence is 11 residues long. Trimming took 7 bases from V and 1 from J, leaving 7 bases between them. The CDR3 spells CAYDRNTEAFF. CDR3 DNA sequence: TGTGCCTATGACAGGAACACTGAAGCTTTCTTT. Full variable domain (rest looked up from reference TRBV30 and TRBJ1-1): SQTIHQWPATLVQPVGSPLSLECTVEGTSNPNLYWYRQAAGRGLQLLFYSVGIGQISSEVPQNLSASRPQDRQFILSSKKLLLSDSGFYLCAYDRNTEAFFGQGTRLTVV.